This record covers a single T cell receptor beta chain. Authors' data handling: Reference gene primer amplification gave estimated nucleated cell counts. TCRdb keeps only in-frame clones here, not all; method: immunoSEQ multiplex PCR. The DNA was the basis for D and trimming; V, J and clone size are from that table. The sample shows fewer than 200,000 clones, about 85% of them seen only once. The V gene end was trimmed by 7 bases and the J gene end by 6 bases; junction bases not matched to a gene: 21. Germline V lookup: CDR1 SGHNT, CDR2 YYREEE (reference sequence). The CDR3 length is 17 residues. The data belong to a study of blood T cell repertoires in COVID-19. Overall study: The origin of the acute and convalescent COVID-19 samples was the United States, Italy and Spain. PBMCs, B-cell-depleted T cells, or T cells provided the cDNA or gDNA that made up the material.

Followed longitudinally, the Seattle patients had been enrolled during active infection. J is TRBJ1-2 and V is TRBV5-4, with 7 bases that match TRBD1. Sequencing was done on a sample of peripheral blood. The sequence was obtained from a woman aged 80 or over with COVID-19, enrolled during active disease. The CDR3 region is CASGRGGFGGLENGYTF. The DNA for the CDR3 is TGTGCCAGCGGCCGAGGGGGCTTTGGGGGACTCGAGAATGGCTACACCTTC. Full variable domain (rest looked up from reference TRBV5-4 and TRBJ1-2): ETGVTQSPTHLIKTRGQQVTLRCSSQSGHNTVSWYQQALGQGPQFIFQYYREEENGRGNFPPRFSGLQFPNYSSELNVNALELDDSALYLCASGRGGFGGLENGYTFGSGTRLTVV.